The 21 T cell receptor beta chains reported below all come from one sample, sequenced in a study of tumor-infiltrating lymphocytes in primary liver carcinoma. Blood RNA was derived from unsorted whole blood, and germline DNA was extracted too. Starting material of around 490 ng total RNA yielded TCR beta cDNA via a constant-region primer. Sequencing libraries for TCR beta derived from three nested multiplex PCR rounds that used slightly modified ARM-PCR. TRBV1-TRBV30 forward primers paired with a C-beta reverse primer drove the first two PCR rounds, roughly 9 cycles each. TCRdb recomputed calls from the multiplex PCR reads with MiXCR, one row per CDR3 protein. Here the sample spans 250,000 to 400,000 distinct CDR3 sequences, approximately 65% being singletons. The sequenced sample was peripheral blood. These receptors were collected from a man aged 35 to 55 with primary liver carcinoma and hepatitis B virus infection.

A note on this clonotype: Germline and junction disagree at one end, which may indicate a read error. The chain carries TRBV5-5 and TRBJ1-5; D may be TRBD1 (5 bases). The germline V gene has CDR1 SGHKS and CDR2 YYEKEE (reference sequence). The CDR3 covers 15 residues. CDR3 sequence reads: CVSSSHGAGNQPQHF. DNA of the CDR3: TGTGTCAGCAGCTCCCACGGGGCGGGCAATCAGCCCCAGCATTTT.

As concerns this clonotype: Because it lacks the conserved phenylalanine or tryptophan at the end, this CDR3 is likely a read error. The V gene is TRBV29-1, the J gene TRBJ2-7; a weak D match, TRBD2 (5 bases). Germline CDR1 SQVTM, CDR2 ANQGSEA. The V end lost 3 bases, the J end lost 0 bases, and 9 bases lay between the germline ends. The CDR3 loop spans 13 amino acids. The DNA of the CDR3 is TGCAGCGTTGAGACACGGGGCTCCTACGAGCAGTACATC. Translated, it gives CSVETRGSYEQYI.

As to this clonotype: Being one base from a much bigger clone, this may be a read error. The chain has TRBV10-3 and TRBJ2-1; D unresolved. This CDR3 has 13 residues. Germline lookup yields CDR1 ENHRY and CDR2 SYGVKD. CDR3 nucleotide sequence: TGTGCCATCAGCCACCAGTACGCGAATGGGCAGTTCTTC. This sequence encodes CAISHQYANGQFF.

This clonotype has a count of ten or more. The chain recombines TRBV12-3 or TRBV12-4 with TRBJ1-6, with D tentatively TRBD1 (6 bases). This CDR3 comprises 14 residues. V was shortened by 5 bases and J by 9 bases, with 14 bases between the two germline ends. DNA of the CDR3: TGTGCCAGCAGTCCCCAGGGGACCCCTTCACCCCTCCACTTT. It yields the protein CASSPQGTPSPLHF.

This CDR3 reads CAISVSGRGPREQYF. The CDR3 DNA sequence: TGTGCCATCAGTGTGTCCGGCAGGGGGCCAAGGGAGCAGTACTTC. V is TRBV10-3 and J is TRBJ2-7; 8 bases agree with TRBD1. Germline CDR1 ENHRY, CDR2 SYGVKD. This CDR3 comprises 15 residues. The V gene end was trimmed by 4 bases and the J gene end by 7 bases; junction bases not matched to a gene: 12.

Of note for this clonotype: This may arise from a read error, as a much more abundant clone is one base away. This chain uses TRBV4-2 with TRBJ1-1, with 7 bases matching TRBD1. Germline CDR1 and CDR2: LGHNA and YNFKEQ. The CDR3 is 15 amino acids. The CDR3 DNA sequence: TGTGCCACCAGCCAACGACAGGGCCAAGGCACTGAAGCTTTCTTT. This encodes CATSQRQGQGTEAFF.

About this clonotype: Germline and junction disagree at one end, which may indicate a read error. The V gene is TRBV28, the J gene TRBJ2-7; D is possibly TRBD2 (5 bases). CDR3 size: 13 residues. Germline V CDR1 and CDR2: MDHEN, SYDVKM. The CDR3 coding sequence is TGTGCCCGCAGCTCTGGACTGTCCTACGAGCAGTACTTC. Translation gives CARSSGLSYEQYF.

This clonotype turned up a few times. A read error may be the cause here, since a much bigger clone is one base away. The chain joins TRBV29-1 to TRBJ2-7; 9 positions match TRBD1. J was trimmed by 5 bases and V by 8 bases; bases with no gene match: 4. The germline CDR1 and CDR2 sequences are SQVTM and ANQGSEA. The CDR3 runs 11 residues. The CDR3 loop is CSTGTGNEQYF. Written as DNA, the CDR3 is TGCAGCACCGGGACAGGGAACGAGCAGTACTTC.

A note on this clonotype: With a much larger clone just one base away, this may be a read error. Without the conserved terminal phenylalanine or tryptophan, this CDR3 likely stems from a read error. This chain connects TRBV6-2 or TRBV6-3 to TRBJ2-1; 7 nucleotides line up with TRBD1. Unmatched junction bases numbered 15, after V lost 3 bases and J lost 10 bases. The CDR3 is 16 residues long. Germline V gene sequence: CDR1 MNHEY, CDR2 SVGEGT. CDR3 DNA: TGTGCCAGCAGTTATGAGAGGGGGCGTCCGGGCCGGGAGCAGTTCCTC. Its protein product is CASSYERGRPGREQFL.

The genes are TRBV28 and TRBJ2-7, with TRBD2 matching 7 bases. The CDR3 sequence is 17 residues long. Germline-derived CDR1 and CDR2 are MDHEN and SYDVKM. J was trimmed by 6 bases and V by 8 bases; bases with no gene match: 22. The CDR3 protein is CASHPAGESGKISEQYF. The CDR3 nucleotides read TGTGCCAGCCATCCTGCTGGGGAAAGCGGGAAAATTAGCGAGCAGTACTTC.

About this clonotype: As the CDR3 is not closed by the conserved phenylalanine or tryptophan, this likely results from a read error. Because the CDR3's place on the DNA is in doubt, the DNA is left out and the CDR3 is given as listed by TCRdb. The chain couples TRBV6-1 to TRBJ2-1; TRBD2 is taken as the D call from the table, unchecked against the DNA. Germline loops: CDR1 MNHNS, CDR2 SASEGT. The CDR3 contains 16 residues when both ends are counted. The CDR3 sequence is CASSEFLGRASYEHFL.

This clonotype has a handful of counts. The CDR3 DNA reads as TGCGCCAGTACTCCCTTAGGTTCTGGAAACACCATATATTTT. Its protein product is CASTPLGSGNTIYF. The chain links TRBV4-1 to TRBJ1-3; D remains unclear. Germline CDR1 is MGHRA and CDR2 is YSYEKL. This CDR3 region has 14 residues. The germline V and J ends were trimmed by 9 bases and 1 base, with 13 bases remaining between them.

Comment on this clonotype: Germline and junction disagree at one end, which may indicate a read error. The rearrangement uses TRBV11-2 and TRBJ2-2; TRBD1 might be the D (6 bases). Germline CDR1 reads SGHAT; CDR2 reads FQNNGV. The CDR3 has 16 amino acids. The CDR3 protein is CASILERGSETGELFF. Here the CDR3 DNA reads TGTGCCAGCATCTTAGAGAGGGGGTCGGAAACCGGGGAGCTGTTTTTT.

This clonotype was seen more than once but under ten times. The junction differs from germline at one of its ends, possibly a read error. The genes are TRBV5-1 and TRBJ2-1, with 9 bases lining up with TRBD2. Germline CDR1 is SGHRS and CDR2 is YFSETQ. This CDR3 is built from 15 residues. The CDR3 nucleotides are TGCGCCAGCAGCTTGGGCGGGAGGGCCTACGATGAGCAGTTCTTC. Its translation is CASSLGGRAYDEQFF.

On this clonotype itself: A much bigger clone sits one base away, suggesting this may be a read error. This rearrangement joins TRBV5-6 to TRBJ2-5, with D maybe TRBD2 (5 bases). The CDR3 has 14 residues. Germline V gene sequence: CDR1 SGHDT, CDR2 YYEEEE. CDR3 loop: CASSLRRVQDTQYF. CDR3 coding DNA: TGTGCCAGCAGCTTGCGGCGGGTCCAAGATACCCAGTACTTC.

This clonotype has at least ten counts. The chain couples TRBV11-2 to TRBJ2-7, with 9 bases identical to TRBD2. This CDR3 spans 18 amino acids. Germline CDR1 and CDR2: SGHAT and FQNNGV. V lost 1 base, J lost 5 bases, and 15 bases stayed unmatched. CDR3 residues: CASSLARLAVDMEHEQYF. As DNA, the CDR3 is TGTGCCAGCAGCTTAGCCCGACTAGCGGTAGATATGGAGCACGAGCAGTACTTC.

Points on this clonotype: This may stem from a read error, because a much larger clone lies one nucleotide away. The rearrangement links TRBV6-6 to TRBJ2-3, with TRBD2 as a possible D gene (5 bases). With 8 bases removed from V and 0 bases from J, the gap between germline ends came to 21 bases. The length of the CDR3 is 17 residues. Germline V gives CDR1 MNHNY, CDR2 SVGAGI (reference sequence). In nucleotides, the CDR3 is TGTGCCAGCTTAATACTCTCCGGCCCGGGGAGCACAGATACGCAGTATTTT. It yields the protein CASLILSGPGSTDTQYF.

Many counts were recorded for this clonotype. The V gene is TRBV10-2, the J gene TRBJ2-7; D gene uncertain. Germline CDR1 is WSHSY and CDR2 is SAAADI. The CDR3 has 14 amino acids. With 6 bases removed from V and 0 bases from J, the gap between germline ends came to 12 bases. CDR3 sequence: CASSADMRSYEQYF. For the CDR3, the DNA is TGCGCCAGCAGCGCCGATATGCGCTCCTACGAGCAGTACTTC.

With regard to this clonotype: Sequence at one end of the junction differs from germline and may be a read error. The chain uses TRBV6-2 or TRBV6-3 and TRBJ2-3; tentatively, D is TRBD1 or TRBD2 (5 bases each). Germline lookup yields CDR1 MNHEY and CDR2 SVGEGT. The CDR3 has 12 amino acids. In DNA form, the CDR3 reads TGTGCCAACAGTTCCCGGGACGGTACGCAGTATTTT. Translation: CANSSRDGTQYF.

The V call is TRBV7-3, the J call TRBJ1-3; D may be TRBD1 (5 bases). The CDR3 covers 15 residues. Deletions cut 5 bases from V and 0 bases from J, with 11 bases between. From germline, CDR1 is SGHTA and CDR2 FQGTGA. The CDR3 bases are TGTGCCAGCAGCGGGACGGGGCGCTCTGGAAACACCATATATTTT. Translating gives CASSGTGRSGNTIYF.

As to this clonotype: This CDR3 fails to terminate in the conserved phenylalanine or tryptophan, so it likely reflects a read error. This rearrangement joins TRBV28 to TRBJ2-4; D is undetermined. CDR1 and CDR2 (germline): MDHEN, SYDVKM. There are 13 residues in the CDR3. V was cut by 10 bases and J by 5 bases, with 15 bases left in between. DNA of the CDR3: TGTGCCATCCTCGGGCACCCCCAAAACATTCAGTACGTC. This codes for CAILGHPQNIQYV.